This TCR beta chain came from a study of blood T cell repertoires in COVID-19. The overall study: Nucleic acid was either cDNA or gDNA, and it came from T cells, B-cell-depleted T cells, or PBMCs.

Study processing details: Researchers report that nucleated cell counts were estimated from reference gene primer amplification. Clones were sequenced by immunoSEQ multiplex PCR, and TCRdb holds only the in-frame ones, with some missing. V and J calls and clone size follow that table, whereas D and trimming were derived from the DNA. The sample contains some 150,000 clones, roughly nine tenths of which appear only once. The CDR3 length is 15 residues. With 2 bases clipped from V and 0 bases from J, the junction kept 0 bases outside the gene matches. Germline-derived CDR1 and CDR2 are SGHNT and YENEEA.

This chain connects TRBV11-3 to TRBJ2-2; 7 positions match TRBD1. The sample taken for sequencing was peripheral blood. The receptor was derived from a woman of 80 years or more in a cohort sampled during active or convalescent COVID-19. CDR3 in amino acids: CASSLRGPNTGELFF. Written as DNA, the CDR3 is TGTGCCAGCAGCTTAAGGGGGCCGAACACCGGGGAGCTGTTTTTT.